Shown below are 14 T cell receptor beta chains from a single sample sequenced in a study of T cells in Graves' hyperthyroidism and ophthalmopathy. The TCR beta CDR3 regions underwent amplification using RNA transcripts as the source. Carried out on the TCR CDR3, a first-round RT-PCR used the HTBI primer set. TCRdb ran MiXCR on the multiplex PCR reads and lists one entry per CDR3 protein. In the table there are roughly 700,000 distinct CDR3 sequences, approximately 15% of which are singletons. Sequencing was performed on blood. The receptors were sampled from a woman aged 18-35 years with Graves' hyperthyroidism.

The gene calls are TRBV18 and TRBJ2-7; D is undetermined. With 2 bases removed from V and 1 base from J, the gap between germline ends came to 9 bases. CDR1 KGHSH and CDR2 LQKENI come from the germline V gene. The CDR3 loop spans 14 amino acids. DNA for the CDR3: TGTGCCAGCTCACCAAGCCATCCTTCCTACGAGCAGTACTTC. Its protein is CASSPSHPSYEQYF. The full variable domain, with the rest looked up from reference TRBV18 and TRBJ2-7, is NAGVMQNPRHLVRRRGQEARLRCSPMKGHSHVYWYRQLPEEGLKFMVYLQKENIIDESGMPKERFSAEFPKEGPSILRIQQVVRGDSAAYFCASSPSHPSYEQYFGPGTRLTVT.

Many counts were recorded for this clonotype. The V and J genes are TRBV7-8 and TRBJ2-5; the D is unclear. Trimming took 5 bases from V and 3 from J, leaving 10 bases between them. The CDR3 length is 13 residues. Germline loops: CDR1 SGHVS, CDR2 FQNEAQ. This CDR3 is CASSELHKETQYF. DNA of the CDR3: TGTGCCAGCAGCGAGTTACATAAAGAGACCCAGTACTTC. Using reference TRBV7-8 and TRBJ2-5 for the parts outside the CDR3, the full variable domain is GAGVSQSPRYKVAKRGQDVALRCDPISGHVSLFWYQQALGQGPEFLTYFQNEAQLDKSGLPSDRFFAERPEGSVSTLKIQRTQQEDSAVYLCASSELHKETQYFGPGTRLLVL.

This clonotype has a count of ten or more. The CDR3 loop is CASSSPNRLGWVSNQPQHF. The CDR3, as DNA: TGTGCCAGCAGTTCCCCAAACCGATTAGGGTGGGTGAGCAATCAGCCCCAGCATTTT. The rearrangement links TRBV6-1 to TRBJ1-5; D is undetermined. The V gene's germline CDR1 is MNHNS and CDR2 SASEGT. There are 19 residues in the CDR3. V gave up 5 bases and J gave up 1 base, with 24 bases separating them.

This clonotype has a handful of counts. The chain employs TRBV18 and TRBJ2-2; D ambiguous. CDR3 length: 15 residues. V was cut by 2 bases and J by 5 bases, with 12 bases left in between. Germline assignment: CDR1 KGHSH and CDR2 LQKENI. The chain's CDR3 is CASSPARPSTGELFF. The CDR3, as DNA: TGTGCCAGCTCACCAGCCAGGCCTTCGACCGGGGAGCTGTTTTTT.

This clonotype was recorded many times. The rearrangement links TRBV2 to TRBJ1-5; D ambiguous. Germline V gives CDR1 SNHLY, CDR2 FYNNEI. The CDR3 extends over 13 amino acids. V was trimmed by 7 bases and J by 3 bases, leaving 10 bases between them. CDR3 protein: CASIGPLNQPQHF. CDR3 sequence (DNA): TGTGCCAGCATAGGGCCTCTCAATCAGCCCCAGCATTTT.

This clonotype was seen just once. V and J are TRBV7-9 and TRBJ2-7; D tentatively reads TRBD1 or TRBD2 (5 bases each). CDR1 SEHNR and CDR2 FQNEAQ come from the germline V gene (reference sequence). This CDR3 has 15 residues. The V and J ends lost 1 base and 0 bases respectively, with 10 bases between them. CDR3 amino acids: CASSLGGSSSYEQYF. Here the CDR3 DNA reads TGTGCCAGCAGCTTAGGGGGGAGCAGCTCCTACGAGCAGTACTTC.

This chain joins TRBV7-9 and TRBJ2-1; TRBD1 aligns across 8 bases. V was clipped by 8 bases and J by 5 bases; unmatched bases: 8. Germline CDR1 SEHNR, CDR2 FQNEAQ (reference sequence). This CDR3 comprises 14 residues. The CDR3 sequence is CASGRQGRNNEQFF. The CDR3 nucleotides are TGTGCCAGCGGGCGACAGGGGAGGAACAATGAGCAGTTCTTC.

This clonotype was seen many times. CDR3: CASSPGQVSYEQYF. CDR3 sequence (DNA): TGTGCCAGCTCACCGGGACAGGTCTCCTACGAGCAGTACTTC. V gene TRBV18 combines with J gene TRBJ2-7; TRBD1 aligns across 8 bases. The V gene's germline CDR1 is KGHSH and CDR2 LQKENI. This CDR3 spans 14 amino acids. J lost 0 bases, V lost 3 bases, and 1 base had no gene match.

In this sample, this clonotype turned up a few times. CDR3 amino acids: CSARPGSSYEQYF. CDR3 coding DNA: TGCAGTGCTAGACCTGGTAGCTCCTACGAGCAGTACTTC. The chain is built from TRBV20-1 and TRBJ2-7; D is undetermined. The CDR3 runs 13 residues. Per the germline V gene, CDR1 is DFQATT and CDR2 is SNEGSKA (reference sequence). V lost 2 bases and J lost 0, with 8 bases in between.

This clonotype has at least ten counts. The chain combines TRBV7-9 with TRBJ2-3; 10 bases fit TRBD2. Germline loops: CDR1 SEHNR, CDR2 FQNEAQ (reference sequence). This CDR3 comprises 18 residues. Trimming removed 6 bases from V and 0 bases from J; junction bases left unmatched: 12. The CDR3 sequence is CASSRGLAGVSSTDTQYF. CDR3 DNA sequence: TGTGCCAGCAGTCGGGGTCTAGCGGGAGTTTCTAGCACAGATACGCAGTATTTT.

This clonotype occurred once. The rearrangement links TRBV19 to TRBJ1-1, with D uncertain. The germline V gene encodes CDR1 LNHDA and CDR2 SQIVND (reference sequence). The length of the CDR3 is 14 residues. Trimming cost V 3 bases and J 5 bases, with 13 bases left between them. The DNA of the CDR3 is TGTGCCAGTAGTATTAAGATGAGTAGGACTGAAGCTTTCTTT. Translating it yields CASSIKMSRTEAFF.

The gene calls are TRBV20-1 and TRBJ1-6; no clear D. Germline V gene lookup returns CDR1 DFQATT and CDR2 SNEGSKA (reference sequence). The V gene lost 4 bases and the J gene lost 15 bases, with 19 bases spanning the gap. The CDR3 runs to 13 residues. The CDR3: CSAMNHRTRGLHF. CDR3 nucleotides: TGCAGTGCTATGAACCACCGGACGCGGGGCCTCCACTTT.

This chain links TRBV5-1 with TRBJ2-7; TRBD1 matches 8 bases. CDR3 length: 15 amino acids. CDR1 is SGHRS, CDR2 YFSETQ, per germline. After removal of 4 bases from V and 2 bases from J, the junction contained 8 bases not matched to a gene. The CDR3, as DNA: TGCGCCAGCAGCCCCAGGGACAGGCCAACCTACGAGCAGTACTTC. The encoded protein is CASSPRDRPTYEQYF.

This clonotype was seen repeatedly, ten times or more. The gene calls are TRBV18 and TRBJ2-3; the D is unclear. From germline, CDR1 is KGHSH and CDR2 LQKENI. The CDR3 covers 15 residues. V lost 4 bases, J lost 2 bases, and 13 bases lay in between. The CDR3 DNA is TGTGCCAGCTCACTTAGGTCCGGTCCCACAGATACGCAGTATTTT. It specifies CASSLRSGPTDTQYF.